Below, one TCR beta chain is given with its context. In germline, CDR1 is SGHDT, CDR2 YYEEEE. CDR3 length equals 15 residues. With 4 bases clipped from V and 4 bases from J, the junction kept 7 bases outside the gene matches. The sample originates from a study of blood T cell repertoires in COVID-19. Background on the study: Sources were T cells, B-cell-depleted T cells, or PBMCs; the material itself was cDNA or gDNA.

Under the authors' procedure: Reference gene primer amplification gave estimated nucleated cell counts. Here immunoSEQ multiplex PCR was the method, and the copy in TCRdb shows in-frame clones only, minus some. V and J calls and clone size are copied from that table; D and trimming were computed from the DNA. The table lists about 100,000 clones, almost 80% of them singletons. The chain joins TRBV5-6 to TRBJ2-2, with TRBD2 matching 7 bases. Sequencing was carried out using peripheral blood. The sequence derives from a woman between 65 and 79 years old with acute or convalescent COVID-19. As DNA, the CDR3 is TGTGCCAGCAGCACCGCTTTAGCGGGCACCGGGGAGCTGTTTTTT. Amino acids: CASSTALAGTGELFF.